These T cell receptor beta chains were read from a single sample in a study of cytomegalovirus exposure and HLA in healthy donors. The repertoire was sequenced with immunoSEQ multiplex PCR; TCRdb's copy has only in-frame clones and lacks some. Seen here are 95,000 to 100,000 clones, around 77% observed once, and the top ten hold about 8.3%. The material sequenced was PBMCs. These receptor sequences come from a female donor in good health and CMV-seronegative. CDR3s include the opening cysteine and the closing phenylalanine or tryptophan.

V	CDR3
TRBV5-1	CASSLGQGEGYTF
TRBV5-1	CASSLDPTSGPGIYF
TRBV14	CASSLIPSAGTEAFF
TRBV5-6	CASSLAGGMEAFF
TRBV10-1	CASSPGQQYGYTF
TRBV7-3	CASSLFGQGAGIGYTF
TRBV6-4	CASSPGQDNSPLHF
TRBV30	CAWSLRLRGAFF
TRBV2	CASSEPPGRFPSTDTQYF
TRBV19	CASRDPGNTEAFF
TRBV6-6	CASKSGGQGNTIYF
TRBV7-9	CASSLLDRGRHGYTF
TRBV30	CAWTGKYNEKLFF
TRBV28	CASSLIVAPPTEAFF
TRBV7-9	CSSSLSGDRVVYEQYF
TRBV28	CASSRDRGFSGANVLTF
TRBV28	CASRQQLNYGYTF
TRBV14	CASSSKERYGLNEQFF
TRBV5-1	CASSLFGDSNQPQHF
TRBV9	CASSPSGGMNTEAFF
TRBV4-2	CASSQAPTSGRAIGGELFF
TRBV7-2	CASSLFRTGNYGYTF
TRBV5-6	CASSLRGLGEKLFF
TRBV28	CASSERDLGKYF
TRBV7-9	CASSLSTGLWEKLFF
TRBV5-6	CASSFLQNTGELFF
TRBV6-4	CASRDSMNTEAFF
TRBV7-9	CSSSLVGGGQGYTEAFF
TRBV5-1	CASSLGRGGTGELFF
TRBV2	CASIQLLYNEQFF
TRBV27	CASSFNRAARGSPLHF